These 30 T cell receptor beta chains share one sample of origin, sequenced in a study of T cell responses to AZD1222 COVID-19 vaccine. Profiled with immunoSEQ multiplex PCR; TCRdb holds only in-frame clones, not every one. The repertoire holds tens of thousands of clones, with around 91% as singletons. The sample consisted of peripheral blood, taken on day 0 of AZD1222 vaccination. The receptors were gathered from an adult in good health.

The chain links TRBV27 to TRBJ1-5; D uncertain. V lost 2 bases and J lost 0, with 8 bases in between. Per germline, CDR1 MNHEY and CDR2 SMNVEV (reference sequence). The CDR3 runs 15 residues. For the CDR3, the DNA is TGTGCCAGCAGTTTACTAGGGCTTAGCAATCAGCCCCAGCATTTT. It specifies CASSLLGLSNQPQHF.

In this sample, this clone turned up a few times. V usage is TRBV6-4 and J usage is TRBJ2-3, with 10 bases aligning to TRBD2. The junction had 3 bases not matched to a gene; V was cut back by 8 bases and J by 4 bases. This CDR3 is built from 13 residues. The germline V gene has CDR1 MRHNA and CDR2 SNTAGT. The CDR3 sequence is CASQREGPDTQYF. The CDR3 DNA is TGTGCCAGCCAGCGGGAGGGCCCAGATACGCAGTATTTT.

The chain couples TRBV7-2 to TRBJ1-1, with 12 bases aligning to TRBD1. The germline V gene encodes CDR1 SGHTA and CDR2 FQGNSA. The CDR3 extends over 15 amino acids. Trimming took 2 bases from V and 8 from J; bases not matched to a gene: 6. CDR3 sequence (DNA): TGTGCCAGCAGCTTAAAGGGACAGGGGGCATACGAAGCTTTCTTT. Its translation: CASSLKGQGAYEAFF.

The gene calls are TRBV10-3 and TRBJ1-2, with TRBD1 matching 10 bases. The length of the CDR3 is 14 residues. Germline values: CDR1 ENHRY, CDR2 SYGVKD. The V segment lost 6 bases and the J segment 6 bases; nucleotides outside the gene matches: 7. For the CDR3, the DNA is TGTGCCATCAGCCCGGGACAGGGGTATGATGGCTACACCTTC. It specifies CAISPGQGYDGYTF.

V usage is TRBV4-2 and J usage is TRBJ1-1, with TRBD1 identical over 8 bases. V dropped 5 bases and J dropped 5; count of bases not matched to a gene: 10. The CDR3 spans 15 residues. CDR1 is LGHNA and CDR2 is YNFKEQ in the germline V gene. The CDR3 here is CASSTGGREGTEAFF. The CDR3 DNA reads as TGTGCCAGCAGCACAGGGGGGAGGGAGGGGACTGAAGCTTTCTTT.

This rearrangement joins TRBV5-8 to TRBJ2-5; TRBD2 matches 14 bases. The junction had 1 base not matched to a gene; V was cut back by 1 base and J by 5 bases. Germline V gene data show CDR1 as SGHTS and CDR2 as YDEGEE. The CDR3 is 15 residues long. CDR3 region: CASSLWTSGRETQYF. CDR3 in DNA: TGTGCCAGCAGCTTGTGGACTAGCGGGAGGGAGACCCAGTACTTC.

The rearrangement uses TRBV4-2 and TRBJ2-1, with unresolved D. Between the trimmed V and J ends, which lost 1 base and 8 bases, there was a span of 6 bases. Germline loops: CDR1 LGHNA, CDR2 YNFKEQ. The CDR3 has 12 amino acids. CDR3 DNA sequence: TGTGCCAGCAGCCAAGCTACAGATGAGCAGTTCTTC. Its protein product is CASSQATDEQFF.

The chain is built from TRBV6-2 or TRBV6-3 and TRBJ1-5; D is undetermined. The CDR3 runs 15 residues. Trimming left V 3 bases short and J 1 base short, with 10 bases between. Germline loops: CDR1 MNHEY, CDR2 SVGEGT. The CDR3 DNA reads TGTGCCAGCAGTTATTTATGGGGAAGCAATCAGCCCCAGCATTTT. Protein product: CASSYLWGSNQPQHF.

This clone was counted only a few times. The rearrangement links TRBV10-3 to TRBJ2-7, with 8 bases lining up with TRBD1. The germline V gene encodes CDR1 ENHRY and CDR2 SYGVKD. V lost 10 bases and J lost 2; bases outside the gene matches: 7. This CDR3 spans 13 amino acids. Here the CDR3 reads CATTPGQAYEQYF. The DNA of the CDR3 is TGTGCCACTACTCCGGGACAGGCCTACGAGCAGTACTTC.

The CDR3 bases are TGCGCCAGCAGCACGGGGACAGGGACGTACGAGCAGTACTTC. Translated: CASSTGTGTYEQYF. The chain couples TRBV4-3 to TRBJ2-7; 9 bases agree with TRBD1. CDR1 and CDR2 (germline): LGHNA, YSLEER. V trimming: 5 bases; J trimming: 4 bases; junction bases outside the gene matches: 6. There are 14 residues in the CDR3.

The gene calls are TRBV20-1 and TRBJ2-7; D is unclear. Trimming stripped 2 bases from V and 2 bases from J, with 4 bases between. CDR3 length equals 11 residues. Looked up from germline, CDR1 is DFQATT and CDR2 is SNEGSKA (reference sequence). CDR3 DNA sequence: TGCAGTGCTAGAACTGCCTACGAGCAGTACTTC. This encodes CSARTAYEQYF.

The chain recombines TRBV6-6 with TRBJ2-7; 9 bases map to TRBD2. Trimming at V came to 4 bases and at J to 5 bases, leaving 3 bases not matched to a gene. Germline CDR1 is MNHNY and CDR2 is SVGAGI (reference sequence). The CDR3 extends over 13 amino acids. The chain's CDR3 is CASSSGLAHEQYF. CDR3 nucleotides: TGTGCCAGCAGTTCGGGACTAGCCCACGAGCAGTACTTC.

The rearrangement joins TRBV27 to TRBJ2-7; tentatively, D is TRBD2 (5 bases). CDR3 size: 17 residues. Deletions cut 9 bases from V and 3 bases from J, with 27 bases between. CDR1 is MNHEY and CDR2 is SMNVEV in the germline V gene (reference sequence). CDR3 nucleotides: TGTGCCAGACGGGGTCCCCTAACCTTTGGACGGGTCTACGAGCAGTACTTC. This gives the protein CARRGPLTFGRVYEQYF.

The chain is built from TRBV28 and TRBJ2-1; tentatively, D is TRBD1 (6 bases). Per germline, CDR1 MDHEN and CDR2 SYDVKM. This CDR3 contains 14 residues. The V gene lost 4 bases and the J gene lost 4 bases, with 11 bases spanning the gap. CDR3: CASSSDRPYNEQFF. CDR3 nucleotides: TGTGCCAGCAGTTCGGACAGACCTTACAATGAGCAGTTCTTC.

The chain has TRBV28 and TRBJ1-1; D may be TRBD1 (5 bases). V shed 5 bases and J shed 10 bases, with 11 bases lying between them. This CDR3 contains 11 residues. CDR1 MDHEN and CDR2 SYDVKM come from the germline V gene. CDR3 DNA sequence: TGTGCCAGCAGTCCCCAGAGGGGAGCTTTCTTT. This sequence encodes CASSPQRGAFF. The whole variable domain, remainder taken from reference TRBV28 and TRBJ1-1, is DVKVTQSSRYLVKRTGEKVFLECVQDMDHENMFWYRQDPGLGLRLIYFSYDVKMKEKGDIPEGYSVSREKKERFSLILESASTNQTSMYLCASSPQRGAFFGQGTRLTVV.

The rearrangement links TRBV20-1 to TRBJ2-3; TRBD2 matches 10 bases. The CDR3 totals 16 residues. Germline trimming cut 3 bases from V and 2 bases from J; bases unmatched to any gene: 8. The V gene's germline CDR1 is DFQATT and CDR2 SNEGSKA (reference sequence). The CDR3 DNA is TGCAGTGCTAGTTTTGGACTAGCGGCAGACACAGATACGCAGTATTTT. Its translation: CSASFGLAADTDTQYF.

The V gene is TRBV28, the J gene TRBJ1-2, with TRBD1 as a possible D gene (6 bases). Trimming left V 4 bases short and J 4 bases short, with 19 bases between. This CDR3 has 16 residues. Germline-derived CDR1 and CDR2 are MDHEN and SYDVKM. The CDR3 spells CASSSYSPGQSYGYTF. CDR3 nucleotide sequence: TGTGCCAGCAGTTCGTATTCTCCGGGACAAAGCTATGGCTACACCTTC.

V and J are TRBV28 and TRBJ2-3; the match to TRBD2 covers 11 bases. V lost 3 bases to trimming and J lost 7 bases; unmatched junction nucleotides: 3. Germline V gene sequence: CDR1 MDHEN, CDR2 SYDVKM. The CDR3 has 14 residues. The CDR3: CASSFSGRANTQYF. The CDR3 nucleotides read TGTGCCAGCAGTTTTAGCGGGAGGGCGAATACGCAGTATTTT. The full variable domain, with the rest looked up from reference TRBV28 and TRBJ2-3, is DVKVTQSSRYLVKRTGEKVFLECVQDMDHENMFWYRQDPGLGLRLIYFSYDVKMKEKGDIPEGYSVSREKKERFSLILESASTNQTSMYLCASSFSGRANTQYFGPGTRLTVL.

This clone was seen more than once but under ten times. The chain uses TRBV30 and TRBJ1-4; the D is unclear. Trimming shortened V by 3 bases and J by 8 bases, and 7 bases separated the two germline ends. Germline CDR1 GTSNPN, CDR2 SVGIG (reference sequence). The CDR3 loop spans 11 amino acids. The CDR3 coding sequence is TGTGCCTGGAGGCGAGGGGAAAAACTGTTTTTT. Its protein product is CAWRRGEKLFF.

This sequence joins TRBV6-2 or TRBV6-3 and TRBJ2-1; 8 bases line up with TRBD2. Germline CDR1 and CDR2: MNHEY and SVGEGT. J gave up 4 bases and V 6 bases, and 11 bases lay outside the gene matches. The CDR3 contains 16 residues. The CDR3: CASSLLPSGLYNEQFF. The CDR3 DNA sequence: TGTGCCAGCAGCCTCCTGCCTAGCGGGCTGTACAATGAGCAGTTCTTC.

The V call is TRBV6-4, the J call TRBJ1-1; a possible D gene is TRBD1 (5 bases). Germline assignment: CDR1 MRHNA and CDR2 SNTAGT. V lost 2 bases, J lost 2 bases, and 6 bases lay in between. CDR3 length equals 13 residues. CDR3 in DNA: TGTGCCAGCAGTGACCGGGACAACACTGAAGCTTTCTTT. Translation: CASSDRDNTEAFF.

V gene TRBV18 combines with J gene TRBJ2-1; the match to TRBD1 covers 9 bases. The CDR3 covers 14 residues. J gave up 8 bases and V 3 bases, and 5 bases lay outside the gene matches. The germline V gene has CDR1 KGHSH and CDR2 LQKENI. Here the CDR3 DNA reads TGTGCCAGCTCACCGGGACAGGGCTTAGATGAGCAGTTCTTC. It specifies CASSPGQGLDEQFF.

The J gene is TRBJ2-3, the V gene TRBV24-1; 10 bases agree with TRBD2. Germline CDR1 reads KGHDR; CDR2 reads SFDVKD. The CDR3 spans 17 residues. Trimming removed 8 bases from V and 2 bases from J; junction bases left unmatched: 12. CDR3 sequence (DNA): TGTGCCACCACCGAGCGGGGGGGGGAAGCCTCCACAGATACGCAGTATTTT. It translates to CATTERGGEASTDTQYF.

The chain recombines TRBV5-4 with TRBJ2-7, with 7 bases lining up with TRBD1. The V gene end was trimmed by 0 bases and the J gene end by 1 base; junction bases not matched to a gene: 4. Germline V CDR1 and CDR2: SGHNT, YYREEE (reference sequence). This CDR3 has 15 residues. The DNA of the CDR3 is TGTGCCAGCAGCTTGGGGTTGACAGGGTCCTACGAGCAGTACTTC. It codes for CASSLGLTGSYEQYF.

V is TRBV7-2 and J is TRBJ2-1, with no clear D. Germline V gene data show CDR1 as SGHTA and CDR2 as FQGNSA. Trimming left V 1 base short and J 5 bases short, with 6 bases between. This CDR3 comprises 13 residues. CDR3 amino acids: CASSLDIDNEQFF. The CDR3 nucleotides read TGTGCCAGCAGCTTAGACATAGACAATGAGCAGTTCTTC. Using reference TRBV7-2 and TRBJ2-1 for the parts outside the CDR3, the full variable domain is GAGVSQSPSNKVTEKGKDVELRCDPISGHTALYWYRQSLGQGLEFLIYFQGNSAPDKSGLPSDRFSAERTGGSVSTLTIQRTQQEDSAVYLCASSLDIDNEQFFGPGTRLTVL.

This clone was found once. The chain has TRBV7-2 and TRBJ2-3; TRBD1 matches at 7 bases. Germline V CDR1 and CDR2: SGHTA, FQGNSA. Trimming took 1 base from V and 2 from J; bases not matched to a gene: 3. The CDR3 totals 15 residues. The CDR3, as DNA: TGTGCCAGCAGCTTAGAGGGACAGACCACAGATACGCAGTATTTT. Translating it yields CASSLEGQTTDTQYF.

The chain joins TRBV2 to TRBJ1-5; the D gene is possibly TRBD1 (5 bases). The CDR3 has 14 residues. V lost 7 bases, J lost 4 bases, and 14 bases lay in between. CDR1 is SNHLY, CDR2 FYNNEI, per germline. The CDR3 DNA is TGTGCCAGCATCGGGGGTCGGGGGAATCAGCCCCAGCATTTT. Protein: CASIGGRGNQPQHF.

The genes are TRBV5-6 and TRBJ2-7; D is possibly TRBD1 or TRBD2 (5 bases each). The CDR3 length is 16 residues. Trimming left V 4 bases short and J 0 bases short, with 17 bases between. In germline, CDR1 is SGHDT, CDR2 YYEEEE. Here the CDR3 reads CASSPTGTVSSYEQYF. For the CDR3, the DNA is TGTGCCAGCAGCCCGACCGGGACGGTGAGCTCCTACGAGCAGTACTTC.

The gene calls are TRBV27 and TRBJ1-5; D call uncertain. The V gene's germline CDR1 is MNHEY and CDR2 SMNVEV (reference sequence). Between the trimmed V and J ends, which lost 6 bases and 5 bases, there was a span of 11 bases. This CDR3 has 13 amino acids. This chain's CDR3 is CASRQTRYQPQHF. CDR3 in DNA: TGTGCCAGCAGACAGACTCGGTATCAGCCCCAGCATTTT.

CDR3: CASSASGRALTGELFF. The CDR3 nucleotides are TGTGCCAGCAGCGCTAGCGGGAGGGCCCTAACCGGGGAGCTGTTTTTT. The chain has TRBV9 and TRBJ2-2; 12 positions agree with TRBD2. The CDR3 has 16 amino acids. Per germline, CDR1 SGDLS and CDR2 YYNGEE. V dropped 3 bases and J dropped 5; count of bases not matched to a gene: 5.